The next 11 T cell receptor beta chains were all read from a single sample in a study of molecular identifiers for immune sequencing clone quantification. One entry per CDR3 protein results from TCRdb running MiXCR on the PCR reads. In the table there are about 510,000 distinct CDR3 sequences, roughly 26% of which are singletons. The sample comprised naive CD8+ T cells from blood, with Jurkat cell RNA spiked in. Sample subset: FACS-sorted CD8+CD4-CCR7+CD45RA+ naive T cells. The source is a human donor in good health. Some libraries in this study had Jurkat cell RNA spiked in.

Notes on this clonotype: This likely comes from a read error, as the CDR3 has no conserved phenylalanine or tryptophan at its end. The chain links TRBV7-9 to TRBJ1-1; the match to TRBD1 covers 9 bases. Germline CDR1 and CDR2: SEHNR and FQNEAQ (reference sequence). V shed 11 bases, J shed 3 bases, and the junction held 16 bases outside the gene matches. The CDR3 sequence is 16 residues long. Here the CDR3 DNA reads TGTGCCCGGAGCTTCGGGACAGGGAGTGTAGACACTGAAGCTTTCGTT. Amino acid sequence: CARSFGTGSVDTEAFV.

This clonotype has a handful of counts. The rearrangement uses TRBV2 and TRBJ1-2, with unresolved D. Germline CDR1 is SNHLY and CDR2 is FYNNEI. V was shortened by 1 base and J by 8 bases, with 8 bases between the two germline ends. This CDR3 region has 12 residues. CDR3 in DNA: TGTGCCAGCAGTGAAGGGGGAGGGGGCTACACCTTC. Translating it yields CASSEGGGGYTF.

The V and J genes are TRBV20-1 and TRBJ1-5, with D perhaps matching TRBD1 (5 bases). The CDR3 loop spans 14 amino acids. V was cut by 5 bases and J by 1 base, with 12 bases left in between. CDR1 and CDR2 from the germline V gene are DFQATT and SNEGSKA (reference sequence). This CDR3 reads CSAGPDRSNQPQHF. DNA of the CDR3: TGCAGTGCTGGCCCCGACAGAAGCAATCAGCCCCAGCATTTT.

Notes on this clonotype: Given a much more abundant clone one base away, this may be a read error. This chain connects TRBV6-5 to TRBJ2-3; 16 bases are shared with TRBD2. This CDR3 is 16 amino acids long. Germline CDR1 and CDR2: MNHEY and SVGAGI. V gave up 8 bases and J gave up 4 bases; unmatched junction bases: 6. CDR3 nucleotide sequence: TGTGCCAGCCCCGGGACTAGCGGGAGGGCCCCAGATACGCAGTATTTT. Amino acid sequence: CASPGTSGRAPDTQYF.

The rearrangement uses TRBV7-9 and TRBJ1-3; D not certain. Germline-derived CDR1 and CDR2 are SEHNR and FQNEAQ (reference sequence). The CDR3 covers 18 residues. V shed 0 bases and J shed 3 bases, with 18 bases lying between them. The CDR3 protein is CASSLALEEGRLGNTIYF. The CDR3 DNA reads TGTGCCAGCAGCTTAGCGCTTGAGGAGGGCCGCCTTGGAAACACCATATATTTT.

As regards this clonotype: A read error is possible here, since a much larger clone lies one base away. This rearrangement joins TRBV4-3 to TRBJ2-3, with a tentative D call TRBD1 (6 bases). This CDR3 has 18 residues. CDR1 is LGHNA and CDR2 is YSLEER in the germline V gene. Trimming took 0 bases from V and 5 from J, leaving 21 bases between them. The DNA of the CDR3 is TGCGCCAGCAGCCAAGATTTCGTAAGCAGCAGCAGGGGAGATACGCAGTATTTT. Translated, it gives CASSQDFVSSSRGDTQYF.

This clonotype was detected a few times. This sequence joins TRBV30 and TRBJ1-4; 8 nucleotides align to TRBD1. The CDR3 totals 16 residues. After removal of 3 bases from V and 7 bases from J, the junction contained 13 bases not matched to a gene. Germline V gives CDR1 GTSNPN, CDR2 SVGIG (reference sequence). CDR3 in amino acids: CAWSYNHRQGSEKLFF. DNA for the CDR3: TGTGCCTGGAGCTATAACCATAGACAGGGGTCTGAAAAACTGTTTTTT.

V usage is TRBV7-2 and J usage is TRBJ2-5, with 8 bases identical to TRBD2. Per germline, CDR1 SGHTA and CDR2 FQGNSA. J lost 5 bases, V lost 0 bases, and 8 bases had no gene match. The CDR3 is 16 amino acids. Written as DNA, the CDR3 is TGTGCCAGCAGCTTAGCCCCGGGAGGGATCTTTGAGACCCAGTACTTC. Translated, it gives CASSLAPGGIFETQYF.

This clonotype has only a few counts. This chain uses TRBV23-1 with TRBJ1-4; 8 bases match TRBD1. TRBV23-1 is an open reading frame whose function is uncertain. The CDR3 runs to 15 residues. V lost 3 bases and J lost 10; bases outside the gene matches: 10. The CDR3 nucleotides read TGCGCCAGCAGTCAGCCCGGGACAGGAGGGGGAAAACTGTTTTTT. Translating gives CASSQPGTGGGKLFF.

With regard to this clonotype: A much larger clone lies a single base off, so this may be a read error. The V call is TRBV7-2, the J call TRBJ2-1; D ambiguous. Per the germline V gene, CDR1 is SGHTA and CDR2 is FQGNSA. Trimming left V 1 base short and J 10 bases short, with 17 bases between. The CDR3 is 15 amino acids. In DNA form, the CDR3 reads TGTGCCAGCAGCTTAGAGCCAGTCTCCTGCCTCGAGCAGTTCTTC. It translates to CASSLEPVSCLEQFF.

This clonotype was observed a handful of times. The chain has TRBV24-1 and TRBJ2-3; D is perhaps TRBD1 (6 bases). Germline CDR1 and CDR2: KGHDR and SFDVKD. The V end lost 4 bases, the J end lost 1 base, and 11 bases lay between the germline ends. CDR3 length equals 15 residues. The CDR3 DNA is TGTGCCACCAGTGAGTCTACAGGGCGCACAGATACGCAGTATTTT. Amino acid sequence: CATSESTGRTDTQYF.